This T cell receptor (beta chain) appears in the sequencing data of a study of blood T cell repertoires in COVID-19. About the study: The United States, Italy and Spain were the sources of the acute and convalescent COVID-19 samples. Sources were T cells, B-cell-depleted T cells, or PBMCs; the material itself was cDNA or gDNA.

The trim removed 0 bases at V and 2 bases at J, leaving 4 bases unmatched. Germline V gives CDR1 SGHNT, CDR2 YYREEE (reference sequence). CDR3 size: 16 residues. Methods used by the authors: Reference gene primer amplification in the assay estimated nucleated cell counts. The protocol was immunoSEQ multiplex PCR, while the TCRdb copy is restricted to in-frame clones and leaves out a portion. V, J and clone size reflect that table, while D and trimming were determined from the DNA. The sample records 140,000 to 150,000 clones, 87% being singletons. The sequence was obtained from a man at least 80 years old with acute or convalescent COVID-19. J is TRBJ2-2 and V is TRBV5-4, with 7 bases that match TRBD2. Sequenced material: peripheral blood. The CDR3 nucleotides are TGTGCCAGCAGCTTGGCCCAGCGGGGCAACACCGGGGAGCTGTTTTTT. This encodes CASSLAQRGNTGELFF.